Below are 26 T cell receptor beta chains sequenced from a single sample in a study of T cells in Graves' hyperthyroidism and ophthalmopathy (dated by TCRdb to about 2019). The method behind the library was multiplex PCR. Sequencing used an Illumina HiSeq 2000. Amplification of TCR beta CDR3 regions was carried out from RNA transcripts. A first-round RT-PCR of the TCR CDR3 used the HTBI primer set with the Qiagen OneStep RT-PCR kit. The raw public data were reprocessed by TCRdb itself: fastp quality trimming at Q25, MiXCR clonotype calling, in-frame beta chains only. Each CDR3 protein gets just one entry, which takes the most common genes and DNA from the rows behind it. This sample has about 400,000 distinct CDR3 sequences in its table, and roughly 25% of those were observed once. Roughly 70% of the sample is taken by the ten largest. The sequencing input was blood. These receptors were taken from a man aged 50-60 years with Graves' hyperthyroidism.

This clonotype was picked up a small number of times. This chain links TRBV3-1 with TRBJ2-1; 8 positions match TRBD2. The V gene end was trimmed by 3 bases and the J gene end by 0 bases; junction bases not matched to a gene: 10. Germline CDR1 is LGHDT and CDR2 is YNNKEL (reference sequence). This CDR3 spans 18 amino acids. CDR3 sequence (DNA): TGTGCCAGCAGCCACCATCTTCCGGGACTAGACTCCTACAATGAGCAGTTCTTC. Encoded protein: CASSHHLPGLDSYNEQFF.

V and J are TRBV3-1 and TRBJ2-1; D may be TRBD2 (5 bases). There are 12 residues in the CDR3. Looked up from germline, CDR1 is LGHDT and CDR2 is YNNKEL (reference sequence). Trimming stripped 1 base from V and 15 bases from J, with 13 bases between. CDR3 amino acids: CASSQASGLRFF. DNA for the CDR3: TGTGCCAGCAGCCAAGCCAGCGGCCTGCGGTTCTTC.

For this clonotype: At one of its ends the junction is not consistent with the germline gene, which may arise from a read error. The chain employs TRBV18 and TRBJ1-2, with D possibly being TRBD1 (6 bases). This CDR3 is 13 amino acids long. Germline V CDR1 and CDR2: KGHSH, LQKENI. This CDR3 reads CASSPDRYYGYAF. The CDR3 DNA reads TGTGCCAGCTCACCGGACAGATATTATGGCTACGCCTTC.

A word on this clonotype: A junction boundary mismatches the germline segment, possibly from a read error. The chain carries TRBV3-1 and TRBJ2-1; 9 bases are shared with TRBD1. The CDR3 contains 15 residues. CDR1 is LGHDT, CDR2 YNNKEL, per germline (reference sequence). The CDR3: CANSTLGQGIDEQFF. The CDR3 DNA reads as TGTGCCAACAGCACCCTGGGACAGGGAATCGATGAGCAGTTCTTC.

This clonotype was detected a few times. V usage is TRBV6-1 and J usage is TRBJ1-5; D uncertain. The V gene's germline CDR1 is MNHNS and CDR2 SASEGT. This CDR3 spans 15 amino acids. The V gene lost 0 bases and the J gene lost 0 bases, with 6 bases spanning the gap. CDR3 sequence reads: CASSEALASNQPQHF. The DNA of the CDR3 is TGTGCCAGCAGTGAAGCGCTAGCTAGCAATCAGCCCCAGCATTTT.

This rearrangement joins TRBV18 to TRBJ2-7; D is uncertain. The CDR3 runs to 13 residues. V lost 5 bases and J lost 2, with 10 bases in between. The V gene's germline CDR1 is KGHSH and CDR2 LQKENI. In nucleotides, the CDR3 is TGTGCCAGCTCATCCGGCAACGCCTACGAGCAGTACTTC. Residues: CASSSGNAYEQYF.

The chain links TRBV6-2 or TRBV6-3 to TRBJ2-1, with no clear D. Germline V gene data show CDR1 as MNHEY and CDR2 as SVGEGT. With 7 bases removed from V and 0 bases from J, the gap between germline ends came to 13 bases. The CDR3 totals 15 residues. DNA for the CDR3: TGTGCCAGCACCCCTCTACCAAACTCCTACAATGAGCAGTTCTTC. This translates into CASTPLPNSYNEQFF.

V and J are TRBV24-1 and TRBJ2-1; possibly TRBD2 for D (5 bases). The V gene lost 4 bases and the J gene lost 8 bases, with 23 bases spanning the gap. Germline assignment: CDR1 KGHDR and CDR2 SFDVKD. There are 17 residues in the CDR3. The CDR3: CATSERALGSLVHEQFF. CDR3 bases: TGTGCCACCAGTGAGAGGGCTCTAGGGAGTCTGGTCCATGAGCAGTTCTTC.

This clonotype was observed at least ten times. The J gene is TRBJ2-1, the V gene TRBV5-6; D is perhaps TRBD2 (6 bases). Trimming shortened V by 0 bases and J by 2 bases, and 15 bases separated the two germline ends. CDR1 SGHDT and CDR2 YYEEEE come from the germline V gene. The CDR3 is 17 amino acids. The DNA for the CDR3 is TGTGCCAGCAGCTTGGAGGTTAGGACTACTACCTACAATGAGCAGTTCTTC. Translated, it gives CASSLEVRTTTYNEQFF.

This clonotype occurred a few times. V and J are TRBV24-1 and TRBJ2-4; 7 nucleotides match TRBD2. Losses at the gene ends were 3 bases for V and 8 bases for J; bases not matched to a gene: 9. The CDR3 totals 15 residues. CDR1 KGHDR and CDR2 SFDVKD come from the germline V gene. The CDR3 coding sequence is TGTGCCACCAGTGATGCGACTGGGGCGGGAGACATTCAGTACTTC. Protein: CATSDATGAGDIQYF.

About this clonotype: Germline is not matched at one junction end, which may reflect a read error. V and J are TRBV29-1 and TRBJ2-1, with D maybe TRBD2 (6 bases). The CDR3 length is 15 residues. Per the germline V gene, CDR1 is SQVTM and CDR2 is ANQGSEA. The CDR3 sequence: CSVVRGSPINNGQFF. CDR3 coding DNA: TGCAGCGTTGTACGGGGGTCACCTATTAACAATGGGCAGTTCTTC.

The chain carries TRBV4-1 and TRBJ2-7, with 9 bases fitting TRBD1. The CDR3 sequence is 15 residues long. V trimming: 4 bases; J trimming: 2 bases; junction bases outside the gene matches: 6. Germline CDR1 reads MGHRA; CDR2 reads YSYEKL. CDR3 nucleotides: TGCGCCAGCAGCCCGGGACAGGGTTTCACCTACGAGCAGTACTTC. Protein: CASSPGQGFTYEQYF.

In this sample, this clonotype turned up many times. This rearrangement joins TRBV3-1 to TRBJ1-1; possible D gene TRBD1, 5 bases. V dropped 4 bases and J dropped 0 bases, with 12 bases sitting between them. The CDR3 contains 15 residues. Germline CDR1 reads LGHDT; CDR2 reads YNNKEL (reference sequence). The CDR3 nucleotides read TGTGCCAGCAGCCCCGGGCAGGGAATGAACACTGAAGCTTTCTTT. Its protein product is CASSPGQGMNTEAFF.

The rearrangement links TRBV11-3 to TRBJ2-1, with TRBD1 matching over 8 bases. The CDR3 spans 16 residues. V shed 3 bases and J 2 bases; nucleotides not matched to a gene: 6. The germline CDR1 and CDR2 sequences are SGHNT and YENEEA. DNA for the CDR3: TGTGCCAGCAGCTTGCCACAGGGGGAGGCCTACAATGAGCAGTTCTTC. This translates into CASSLPQGEAYNEQFF.

V usage is TRBV5-1 and J usage is TRBJ2-3; weak D call: TRBD1 (6 bases). Per the germline V gene, CDR1 is SGHRS and CDR2 is YFSETQ. Trimming pared 3 bases from V and 1 base from J, leaving 12 bases between. The CDR3 extends over 15 amino acids. CDR3 coding DNA: TGCGCCAGCAGCTCCCGGACAGACCGCACAGATACGCAGTATTTT. Translated, it gives CASSSRTDRTDTQYF.

This clonotype occurred a few times. At one boundary the junction diverges from the germline segment, which might be a read error. The V and J genes are TRBV7-2 and TRBJ2-7; a possible D gene is TRBD1 (6 bases). The CDR3 contains 14 residues. Germline CDR1 and CDR2: SGHTA and FQGNSA. CDR3 in amino acids: CASSHTGRDYEQYF. CDR3 sequence (DNA): TGCGCCAGCAGCCACACAGGGAGAGATTACGAGCAGTACTTC.

This clonotype has ten or more counts. This CDR3 reads CASSEGVWRYEQYF. CDR3 in DNA: TGTGCCAGCAGTGAAGGTGTGTGGAGGTACGAGCAGTACTTC. The chain is built from TRBV2 and TRBJ2-7, with a tentative D call TRBD2 (5 bases). Germline V gives CDR1 SNHLY, CDR2 FYNNEI. The CDR3 spans 14 residues. Trimming took 1 base from V and 4 from J, leaving 11 bases between them.

This chain joins TRBV19 and TRBJ2-7; D not certain. Germline assignment: CDR1 LNHDA and CDR2 SQIVND (reference sequence). With 4 bases removed from V and 4 bases from J, the gap between germline ends came to 11 bases. This CDR3 is 13 amino acids long. The CDR3 is CASSKVYGYEQYF. CDR3 sequence (DNA): TGTGCCAGTAGTAAGGTATACGGTTACGAGCAGTACTTC.

The rearrangement joins TRBV20-1 to TRBJ2-5; tentatively, D is TRBD2 (5 bases). Per germline, CDR1 DFQATT and CDR2 SNEGSKA (reference sequence). This CDR3 spans 12 amino acids. The V end lost 3 bases, the J end lost 7 bases, and 12 bases lay between the germline ends. As DNA, the CDR3 is TGCAGTGCTAGGAGGGTGCGCGGGACCCAGTACTTC. It is translated as CSARRVRGTQYF.

The sample holds a few counts of this clonotype. The chain joins TRBV29-1 to TRBJ2-7; 7 bases are shared with TRBD1. The CDR3 runs 13 residues. The junction had 6 bases not matched to a gene; V was cut back by 4 bases and J by 3 bases. Looked up from germline, CDR1 is SQVTM and CDR2 is ANQGSEA. CDR3 DNA: TGCAGCGTTGTGCACAGGGGAAACTACGAGCAGTACTTC. This codes for CSVVHRGNYEQYF.

The chain links TRBV18 to TRBJ2-7; TRBD2 agrees at 13 bases. The CDR3 has 15 amino acids. The ends lost 3 bases at V and 2 bases at J; junction bases unmatched: 1. Per the germline V gene, CDR1 is KGHSH and CDR2 is LQKENI. CDR3 region: CASSPGTSGTYEQYF. The CDR3, as DNA: TGTGCCAGCTCACCCGGGACTAGCGGGACCTACGAGCAGTACTTC.

V gene TRBV27 combines with J gene TRBJ1-1; maybe TRBD1 (5 bases). Germline CDR1 is MNHEY and CDR2 is SMNVEV (reference sequence). Trimming left V 5 bases short and J 1 base short, with 14 bases between. The CDR3 sequence is 15 residues long. CDR3: CASSHLDSWNTEAFF. The CDR3, as DNA: TGTGCCAGCAGTCATCTCGACAGCTGGAACACTGAAGCTTTCTTT.

The chain couples TRBV11-2 to TRBJ2-3, with 8 bases identical to TRBD2. The germline V gene encodes CDR1 SGHAT and CDR2 FQNNGV. The CDR3 totals 16 residues. Germline trimming cut 4 bases from V and 0 bases from J; bases unmatched to any gene: 6. The CDR3 DNA reads TGTGCCAGCAGCTCCCGGGTAGCGGGAAGCACAGATACGCAGTATTTT. It encodes CASSSRVAGSTDTQYF. Combining the CDR3 with reference TRBV11-2 and TRBJ2-3 gives the whole variable domain EAGVAQSPRYKIIEKRQSVAFWCNPISGHATLYWYQQILGQGPKLLIQFQNNGVVDDSQLPKDRFSAERLKGVDSTLKIQPAKLEDSAVYLCASSSRVAGSTDTQYFGPGTRLTVL.

This chain joins TRBV9 and TRBJ1-2; D might be TRBD1 (5 bases). V was clipped by 5 bases and J by 8 bases, with 13 bases between them. Germline V gene sequence: CDR1 SGDLS, CDR2 YYNGEE. The CDR3 totals 12 residues. As DNA, the CDR3 is TGTGCCAGCAGTGTGGAGGGGTACGGCTACACCTTC. This gives the protein CASSVEGYGYTF.

The J gene is TRBJ2-7, the V gene TRBV15; no reliable D call. Deletions cut 0 bases from V and 3 bases from J, with 6 bases between. CDR1 LNHNV and CDR2 YYDKDF come from the germline V gene (reference sequence). This CDR3 contains 13 residues. This CDR3 is CATSRDPLYEQYF. CDR3 in DNA: TGTGCCACCAGCAGAGACCCGCTCTACGAGCAGTACTTC.

This clonotype was seen at least ten times. The V and J genes are TRBV11-2 and TRBJ2-2; 11 nucleotides match TRBD2. The CDR3 runs 19 residues. Looked up from germline, CDR1 is SGHAT and CDR2 is FQNNGV. Unmatched junction bases numbered 19, after V lost 7 bases and J lost 6 bases. The CDR3 sequence is CASTISGRALAGNAGELFF. For the CDR3, the DNA is TGTGCCAGCACTATTAGCGGGAGGGCCCTCGCGGGTAACGCCGGGGAGCTGTTTTTT. Complete variable domain (other parts from reference TRBV11-2 and TRBJ2-2): EAGVAQSPRYKIIEKRQSVAFWCNPISGHATLYWYQQILGQGPKLLIQFQNNGVVDDSQLPKDRFSAERLKGVDSTLKIQPAKLEDSAVYLCASTISGRALAGNAGELFFGEGSRLTVL.